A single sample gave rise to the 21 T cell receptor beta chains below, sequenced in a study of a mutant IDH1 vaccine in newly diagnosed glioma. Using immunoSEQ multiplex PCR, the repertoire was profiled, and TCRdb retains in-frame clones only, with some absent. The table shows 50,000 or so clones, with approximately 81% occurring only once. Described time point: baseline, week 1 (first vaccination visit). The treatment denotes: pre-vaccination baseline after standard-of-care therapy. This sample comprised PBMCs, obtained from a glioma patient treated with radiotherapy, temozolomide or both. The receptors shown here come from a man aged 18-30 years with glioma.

The CDR3 DNA reads TGTGCCAGCAGCATTACAGGGCCTGGGGCCAACGTCCTGACTTTC. It encodes CASSITGPGANVLTF. The chain has TRBV5-6 and TRBJ2-6; tentatively, D is TRBD1 (6 bases). Germline CDR1 is SGHDT and CDR2 is YYEEEE. CDR3 length: 15 amino acids. Deletions cut 4 bases from V and 2 bases from J, with 10 bases between. The full variable domain, its missing parts supplied by reference TRBV5-6 and TRBJ2-6, is DAGVTQSPTHLIKTRGQQVTLRCSPKSGHDTVSWYQQALGQGPQFIFQYYEEEERQRGNFPDRFSGHQFPNYSSELNVNALLLGDSALYLCASSITGPGANVLTFGAGSRLTVL.

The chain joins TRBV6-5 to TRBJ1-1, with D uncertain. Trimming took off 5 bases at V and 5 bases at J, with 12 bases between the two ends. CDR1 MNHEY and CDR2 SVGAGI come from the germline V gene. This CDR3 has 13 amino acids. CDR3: CASSRLGQTEAFF. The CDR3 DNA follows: TGTGCCAGCAGTAGGTTAGGGCAGACTGAAGCTTTCTTT.

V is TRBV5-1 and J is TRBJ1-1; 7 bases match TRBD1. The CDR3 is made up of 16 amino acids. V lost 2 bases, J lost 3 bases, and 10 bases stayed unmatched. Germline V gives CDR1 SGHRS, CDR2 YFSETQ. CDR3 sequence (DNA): TGCGCCAGCAGCTTTCGGGGCCAGGGGGATGACACTGAAGCTTTCTTT. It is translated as CASSFRGQGDDTEAFF.

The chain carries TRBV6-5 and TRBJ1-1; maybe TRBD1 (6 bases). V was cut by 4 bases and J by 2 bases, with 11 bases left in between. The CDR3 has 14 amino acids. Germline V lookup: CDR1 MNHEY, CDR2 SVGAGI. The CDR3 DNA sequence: TGTGCCAGCAGTTGGCGACAGGTTAACACTGAAGCTTTCTTT. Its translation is CASSWRQVNTEAFF.

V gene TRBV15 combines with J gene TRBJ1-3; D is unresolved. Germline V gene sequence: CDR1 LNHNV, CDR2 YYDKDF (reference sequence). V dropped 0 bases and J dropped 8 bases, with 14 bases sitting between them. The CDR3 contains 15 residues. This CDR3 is CATSRDGPIKDTIYF. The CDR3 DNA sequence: TGTGCCACCAGCAGAGACGGACCCATAAAGGACACCATATATTTT.

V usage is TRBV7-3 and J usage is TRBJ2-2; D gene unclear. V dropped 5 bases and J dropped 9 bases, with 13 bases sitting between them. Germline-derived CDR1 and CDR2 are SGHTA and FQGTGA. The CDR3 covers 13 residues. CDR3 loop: CASSLGPRRELFF. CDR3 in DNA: TGTGCCAGCAGCCTCGGACCCAGAAGGGAGCTGTTTTTT. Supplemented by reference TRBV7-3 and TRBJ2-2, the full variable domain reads GAGVSQTPSNKVTEKGKYVELRCDPISGHTALYWYRQSLGQGPEFLIYFQGTGAADDSGLPNDRFFAVRPEGSVSTLKIQRTERGDSAVYLCASSLGPRRELFFGEGSRLTVL.

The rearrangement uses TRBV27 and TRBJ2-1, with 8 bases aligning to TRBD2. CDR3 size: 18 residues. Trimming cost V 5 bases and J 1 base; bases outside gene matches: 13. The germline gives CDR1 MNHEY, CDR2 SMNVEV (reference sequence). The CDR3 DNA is TGTGCCAGCAGTCCGCTCAGAACTAGCGGCCCTTCCTACAATGAGCAGTTCTTC. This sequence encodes CASSPLRTSGPSYNEQFF.

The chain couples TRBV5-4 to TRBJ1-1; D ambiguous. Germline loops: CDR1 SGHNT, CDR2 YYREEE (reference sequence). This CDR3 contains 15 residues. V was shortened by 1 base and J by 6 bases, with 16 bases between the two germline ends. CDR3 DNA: TGTGCCAGCAGCTTGTTTTCAACCCGAATGGCTGAAGCTTTCTTT. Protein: CASSLFSTRMAEAFF.

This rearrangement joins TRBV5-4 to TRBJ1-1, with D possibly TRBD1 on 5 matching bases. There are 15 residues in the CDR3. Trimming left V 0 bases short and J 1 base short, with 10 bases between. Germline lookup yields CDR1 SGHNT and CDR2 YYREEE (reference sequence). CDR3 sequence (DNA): TGTGCCAGCAGCTTGGTCGGGCAGGGGAACACTGAAGCTTTCTTT. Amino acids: CASSLVGQGNTEAFF.

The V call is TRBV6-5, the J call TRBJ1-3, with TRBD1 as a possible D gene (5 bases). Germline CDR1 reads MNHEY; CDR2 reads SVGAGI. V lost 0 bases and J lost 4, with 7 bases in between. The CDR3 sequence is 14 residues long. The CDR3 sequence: CASSYSNRGNTIYF. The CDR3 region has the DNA TGTGCCAGCAGTTACTCGAACAGGGGAAACACCATATATTTT.

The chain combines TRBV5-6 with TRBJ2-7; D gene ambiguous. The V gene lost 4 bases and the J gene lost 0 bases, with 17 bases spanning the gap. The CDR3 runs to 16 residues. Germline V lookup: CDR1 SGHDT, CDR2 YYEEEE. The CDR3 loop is CASSTEDGPSSYEQYF. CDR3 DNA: TGTGCCAGCAGCACCGAGGACGGCCCAAGCTCCTACGAGCAGTACTTC.

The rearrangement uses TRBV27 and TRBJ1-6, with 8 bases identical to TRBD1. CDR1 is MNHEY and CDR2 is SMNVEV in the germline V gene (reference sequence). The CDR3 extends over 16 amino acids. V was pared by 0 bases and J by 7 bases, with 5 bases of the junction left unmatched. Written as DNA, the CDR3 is TGTGCCAGCAGTTTATCAACAGGGGGGTACAATTCACCCCTCCACTTT. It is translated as CASSLSTGGYNSPLHF.

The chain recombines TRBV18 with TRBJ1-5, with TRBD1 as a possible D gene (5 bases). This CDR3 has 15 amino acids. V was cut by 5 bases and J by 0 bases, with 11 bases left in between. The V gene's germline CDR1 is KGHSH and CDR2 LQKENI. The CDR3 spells CASSSGHHSNQPQHF. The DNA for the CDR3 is TGTGCCAGCTCATCCGGACACCATAGCAATCAGCCCCAGCATTTT.

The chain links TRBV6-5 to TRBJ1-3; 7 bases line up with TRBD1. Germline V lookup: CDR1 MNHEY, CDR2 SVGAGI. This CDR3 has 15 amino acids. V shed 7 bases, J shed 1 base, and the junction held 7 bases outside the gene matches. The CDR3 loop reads CASMRDRGSGNTIYF. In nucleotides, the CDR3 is TGTGCCAGCATGCGGGACAGAGGTTCTGGAAACACCATATATTTT.

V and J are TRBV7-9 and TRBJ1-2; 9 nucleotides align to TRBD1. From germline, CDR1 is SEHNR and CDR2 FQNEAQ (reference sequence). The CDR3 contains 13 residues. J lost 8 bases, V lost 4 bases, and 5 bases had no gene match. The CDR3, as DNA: TGTGCCAGCAGCTCAACAGGGGGCTACGGCTACACCTTC. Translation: CASSSTGGYGYTF. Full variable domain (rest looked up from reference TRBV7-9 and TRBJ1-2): DTGVSQNPRHKITKRGQNVTFRCDPISEHNRLYWYRQTLGQGPEFLTYFQNEAQLEKSRLLSDRFSAERPKGSFSTLEIQRTEQGDSAMYLCASSSTGGYGYTFGSGTRLTVV.

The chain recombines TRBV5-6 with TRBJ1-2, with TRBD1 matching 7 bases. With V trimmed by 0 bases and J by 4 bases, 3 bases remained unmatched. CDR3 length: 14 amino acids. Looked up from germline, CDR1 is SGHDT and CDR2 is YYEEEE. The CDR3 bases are TGTGCCAGCAGCTTGGGGGGACAGACCTATGGCTACACCTTC. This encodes CASSLGGQTYGYTF.

CDR3 sequence reads: CASSGGPGTEAFF. Written as DNA, the CDR3 is TGTGCCAGCAGTGGGGGACCTGGCACTGAAGCTTTCTTT. The chain combines TRBV27 with TRBJ1-1; a possible D gene is TRBD1 (5 bases). Germline CDR1 reads MNHEY; CDR2 reads SMNVEV (reference sequence). This CDR3 is 13 amino acids long. Deletions cut 5 bases from V and 4 bases from J, with 11 bases between.

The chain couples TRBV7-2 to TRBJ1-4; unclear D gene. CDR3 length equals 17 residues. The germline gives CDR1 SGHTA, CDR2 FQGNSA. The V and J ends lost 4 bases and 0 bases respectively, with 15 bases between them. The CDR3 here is CASSSQPILATNEKLFF. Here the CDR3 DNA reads TGTGCCAGCAGCTCCCAGCCCATTCTGGCAACTAATGAAAAACTGTTTTTT.

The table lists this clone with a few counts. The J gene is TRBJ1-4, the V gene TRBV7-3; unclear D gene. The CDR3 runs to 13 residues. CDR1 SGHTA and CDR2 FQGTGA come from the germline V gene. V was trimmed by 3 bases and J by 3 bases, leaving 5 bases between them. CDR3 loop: CASSFGANEKLFF. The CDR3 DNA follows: TGTGCCAGCAGCTTCGGGGCTAATGAAAAACTGTTTTTT.

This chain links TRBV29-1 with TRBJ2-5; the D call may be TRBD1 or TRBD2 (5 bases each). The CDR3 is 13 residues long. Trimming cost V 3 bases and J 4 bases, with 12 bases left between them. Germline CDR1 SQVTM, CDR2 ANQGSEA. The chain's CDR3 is CSVEYGAGETQYF. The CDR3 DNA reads TGCAGCGTTGAGTACGGGGCGGGAGAGACCCAGTACTTC.

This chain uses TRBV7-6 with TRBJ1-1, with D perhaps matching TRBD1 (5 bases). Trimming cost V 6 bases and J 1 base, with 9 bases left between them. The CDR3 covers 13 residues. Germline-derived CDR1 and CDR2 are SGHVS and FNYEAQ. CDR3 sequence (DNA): TGTGCCAGCAGGAGGGACTGGAACACTGAAGCTTTCTTT. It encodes CASRRDWNTEAFF.